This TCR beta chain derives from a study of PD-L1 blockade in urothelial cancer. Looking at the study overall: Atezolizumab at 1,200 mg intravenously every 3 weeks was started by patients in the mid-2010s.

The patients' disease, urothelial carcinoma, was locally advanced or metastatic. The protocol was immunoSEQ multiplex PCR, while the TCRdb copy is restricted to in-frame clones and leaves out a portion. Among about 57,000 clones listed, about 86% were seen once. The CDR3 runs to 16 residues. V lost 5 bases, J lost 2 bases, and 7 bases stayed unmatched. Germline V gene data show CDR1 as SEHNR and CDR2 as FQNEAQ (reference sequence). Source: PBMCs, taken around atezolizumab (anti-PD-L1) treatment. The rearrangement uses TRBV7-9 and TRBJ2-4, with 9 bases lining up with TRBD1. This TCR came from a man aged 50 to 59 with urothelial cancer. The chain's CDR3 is CASSPIQGATKNIQYF. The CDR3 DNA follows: TGTGCCAGCAGCCCAATACAGGGGGCGACCAAAAACATTCAGTACTTC.